A selection of T cell receptor beta chains follows, all from one sample in a study of T-cell reconstitution after alpha-beta-depleted transplantation in children. Each CDR3 protein gets one entry after TCRdb re-called the PCR reads with MiXCR. The profile covers almost 400,000 distinct CDR3 sequences, with just over 20% appearing a single time and less than 4.5% taken by the ten largest. This specimen consisted of PBMCs from the stem cell graft donor, obtained from the stem cell graft. The receptors were gathered from a human donor who donated a stem cell graft to a child with acute myeloid leukemia. Each CDR3 is given with its conserved first and last residue. The D gene is left open where the match is weak. Size is omitted from some rows. Given values are once, few, many or a class for expanded clones.

D: NA
V: TRBV6-5
size: NA
length: 14
J: TRBJ1-5
CDR3: CASSYSPVLGPQHF
DNA: TGTGCCAGCAGTTACTCGCCCGTTTTAGGGCCCCAGCATTTT

D: TRBD2
V: TRBV6-2/TRBV6-3
size: few
length: 14
J: TRBJ2-7
CDR3: CASLLTSGIYEQYF
DNA: TGTGCCAGCCTTCTGACTAGCGGGATCTACGAGCAGTACTTC

D: NA
V: TRBV3-1
size: NA
length: 17
J: TRBJ2-7
CDR3: CASSQDGSGRLVHEQYF
DNA: TGTGCCAGCAGCCAAGATGGGAGTGGCAGGCTGGTCCACGAGCAGTACTTC

D: TRBD1
V: TRBV4-3
size: few
length: 17
J: TRBJ1-3
CDR3: CASSQERQGALGNTIYF
DNA: TGCGCCAGCAGCCAAGAGAGACAGGGGGCACTTGGAAACACCATATATTTT

D: NA
V: TRBV5-6
size: few
length: 13
J: TRBJ2-1
CDR3: CASSPPILTEQFF
DNA: TGTGCCAGCAGCCCACCCATACTAACTGAGCAGTTCTTC

D: NA
V: TRBV20-1
size: NA
length: 14
J: TRBJ2-3
CDR3: CSARDRTGGDTQYF
DNA: TGCAGTGCTAGAGATAGGACCGGTGGGGATACGCAGTATTTT

D: TRBD2
V: TRBV20-1
size: NA
length: 15
J: TRBJ2-3
CDR3: CSAREARESGDTQYF
DNA: TGCAGTGCTAGAGAGGCGCGGGAGTCTGGAGATACGCAGTATTTT

D: NA
V: TRBV20-1
size: few
length: 13
J: TRBJ1-1
CDR3: CSARVYSKNEAFF
DNA: TGCAGTGCTAGAGTCTACAGTAAGAATGAAGCTTTCTTT

D: TRBD2
V: TRBV29-1
size: many
length: 15
J: TRBJ2-1
CDR3: CSVVETAGGPHEQFF
DNA: TGCAGCGTTGTGGAGACTGCGGGAGGGCCTCATGAGCAGTTCTTC

D: NA
V: TRBV4-3
size: few
length: 16
J: TRBJ2-3
CDR3: CASSQEPRGTADTQYF
DNA: TGCGCCAGCAGCCAAGAGCCGAGGGGTACCGCAGATACGCAGTATTTT

D: TRBD2
V: TRBV5-1
size: few
length: 15
J: TRBJ2-5
CDR3: CASSLYPSGEETQYF
DNA: TGCGCCAGCAGCTTGTATCCTAGCGGGGAAGAGACCCAGTACTTC

D: NA
V: TRBV28
size: many
length: 13
J: TRBJ2-7
CDR3: CASSLSLSYEQYF
DNA: TGTGCCAGCAGTTTGTCCCTATCCTACGAGCAGTACTTC

D: NA
V: TRBV18
size: once
length: 15
J: TRBJ2-7
CDR3: CASSPPQGRMVEQYF
DNA: TGTGCCAGCTCACCACCGCAGGGTCGCATGGTCGAGCAGTACTTC

D: NA
V: TRBV7-6
size: many
length: 15
J: TRBJ2-7
CDR3: CASSTPGTRQYEQYF
DNA: TGTGCCAGCAGCACACCCGGGACGCGGCAGTACGAGCAGTACTTC

D: NA
V: TRBV20-1
size: few
length: 15
J: TRBJ2-1
CDR3: CSARNSESSYNEQFF
DNA: TGCAGTGCTAGAAATAGCGAGAGCTCCTACAATGAGCAGTTCTTC

D: TRBD2
V: TRBV6-1
size: many
length: 18
J: TRBJ2-1
CDR3: CASSDWTSGRVAYNEQFF
DNA: TGTGCCAGCAGTGATTGGACTAGCGGGAGAGTAGCCTACAATGAGCAGTTCTTC

D: TRBD2
V: TRBV4-3
size: NA
length: 15
J: TRBJ2-5
CDR3: CASSRGGSGSETQYF
DNA: TGCGCCAGCAGCCGCGGGGGTAGCGGGAGTGAGACCCAGTACTTC

D: TRBD1
V: TRBV20-1
size: many
length: 13
J: TRBJ2-1
CDR3: CSARRDSTYEQFF
DNA: TGCAGTGCAAGAAGGGACAGTACGTATGAGCAGTTCTTC

D: TRBD2
V: TRBV20-1
size: many
length: 14
J: TRBJ2-1
CDR3: CSARVPSGRYEQFF
DNA: TGCAGTGCTAGAGTCCCTAGCGGGAGATATGAGCAGTTCTTC

D: NA
V: TRBV30
size: few
length: 12
J: TRBJ2-1
CDR3: CAWSPDYNEQFF
DNA: TGTGCCTGGAGTCCGGACTACAATGAGCAGTTCTTC

D: TRBD2
V: TRBV7-8
size: NA
length: 13
J: TRBJ2-7
CDR3: CASSPNGGGEQYF
DNA: TGTGCCAGCAGCCCAAATGGCGGGGGCGAGCAGTACTTC

D: TRBD2
V: TRBV12-3/TRBV12-4
size: few
length: 17
J: TRBJ2-1
CDR3: CASSSLFWTSVGNEQFF
DNA: TGTGCCAGCAGTTCCCTTTTTTGGACTAGCGTCGGGAATGAGCAGTTCTTC

D: NA
V: TRBV24-1
size: few
length: 13
J: TRBJ1-5
CDR3: CATSDPPNQPQHF
DNA: TGTGCCACCAGTGATCCACCAAATCAGCCCCAGCATTTT

D: NA
V: TRBV2
size: once
length: 12
J: TRBJ2-1
CDR3: CASRVSRTEQFF
DNA: TGTGCCAGCAGGGTATCAAGGACTGAGCAGTTCTTC

D: TRBD1
V: TRBV12-3/TRBV12-4
size: few
length: 17
J: TRBJ2-7
CDR3: CASSPTPTGGSSYEQYF
DNA: TGTGCCAGCAGTCCCACACCGACAGGGGGGAGCTCCTACGAGCAGTACTTC

D: TRBD2
V: TRBV12-3/TRBV12-4
size: NA
length: 13
J: TRBJ2-7
CDR3: CASTGGTSEGQYF
DNA: TGTGCCAGCACAGGAGGGACTAGCGAGGGGCAGTACTTC

D: NA
V: TRBV28
size: few
length: 13
J: TRBJ2-3
CDR3: CASSLNSGDTQYF
DNA: TGTGCCAGCAGTTTAAATTCCGGGGATACGCAGTATTTT

D: NA
V: TRBV5-1
size: NA
length: 16
J: TRBJ2-3
CDR3: CASSLDLLEGTDTQYF
DNA: TGCGCCAGCAGCTTGGATCTCCTAGAGGGCACAGATACGCAGTATTTT

D: TRBD2
V: TRBV4-1
size: few
length: 15
J: TRBJ2-7
CDR3: CASSPLAGGAYEQYF
DNA: TGCGCCAGCAGCCCCTTAGCGGGAGGGGCCTACGAGCAGTACTTC

D: NA
V: TRBV7-9
size: NA
length: 15
J: TRBJ2-7
CDR3: CASSLQHSPVHEQYF
DNA: TGTGCCAGCAGCTTACAGCACTCTCCAGTACACGAGCAGTACTTC

D: NA
V: TRBV7-9
size: NA
length: 15
J: TRBJ2-2
CDR3: CASSFPTKNTGELFF
DNA: TGTGCCAGCAGCTTCCCTACAAAGAACACCGGGGAGCTGTTTTTT

D: TRBD1
V: TRBV27
size: NA
length: 15
J: TRBJ1-5
CDR3: CASTQTGGVSQPQHF
DNA: TGTGCCAGCACCCAGACAGGGGGAGTAAGTCAGCCCCAGCATTTT

D: TRBD2
V: TRBV7-2
size: NA
length: 16
J: TRBJ2-7
CDR3: CASSLGLAGGAYEQYF
DNA: TGTGCCAGCAGCTTAGGACTAGCGGGAGGGGCCTACGAGCAGTACTTC

D: TRBD2
V: TRBV7-9
size: NA
length: 17
J: TRBJ2-1
CDR3: CASSSWTSGSSYNEQFF
DNA: TGTGCCAGCAGCTCGTGGACTAGCGGGAGTTCCTACAATGAGCAGTTCTTC

D: NA
V: TRBV12-3/TRBV12-4
size: many
length: 12
J: TRBJ1-4
CDR3: CASSPSGEKLFF
DNA: TGTGCCAGCAGTCCCTCAGGCGAAAAACTGTTTTTT

D: NA
V: TRBV7-2
size: few
length: 12
J: TRBJ2-7
CDR3: CASSPTNYEQYF
DNA: TGTGCCAGCAGCCCGACTAACTACGAGCAGTACTTC

D: NA
V: TRBV20-1
size: few
length: 12
J: TRBJ2-2
CDR3: CSAQRDGGELFF
DNA: TGCAGTGCCCAAAGAGATGGCGGGGAGCTGTTTTTT

D: NA
V: TRBV20-1
size: few
length: 15
J: TRBJ1-1
CDR3: CSAREPGSLNTEAFF
DNA: TGCAGTGCCAGAGAACCAGGGTCTCTGAACACTGAAGCTTTCTTT

D: NA
V: TRBV2
size: few
length: 14
J: TRBJ2-3
CDR3: CASSEAGRSDTQYF
DNA: TGTGCCAGCAGTGAGGCAGGGAGATCAGATACGCAGTATTTT

D: NA
V: TRBV28
size: NA
length: 15
J: TRBJ2-1
CDR3: CASSLPTGSYNEQFF
DNA: TGTGCCAGCAGTTTACCTACAGGTTCCTACAATGAGCAGTTCTTC

D: TRBD2
V: TRBV7-2
size: NA
length: 16
J: TRBJ2-1
CDR3: CASSTKGLAGGNEQFF
DNA: TGTGCCAGCAGCACCAAGGGACTAGCGGGAGGCAATGAGCAGTTCTTC

D: TRBD2
V: TRBV28
size: few
length: 16
J: TRBJ2-7
CDR3: CASSPAGGLGLYEQYF
DNA: TGTGCCAGCAGCCCAGCGGGAGGGCTCGGTCTCTACGAGCAGTACTTC

D: TRBD1
V: TRBV12-3/TRBV12-4
size: many
length: 15
J: TRBJ1-6
CDR3: CASSLGTGVNSPLHF
DNA: TGTGCCAGCAGTTTAGGCACAGGGGTTAATTCACCCCTCCACTTT

D: NA
V: TRBV28
size: NA
length: 14
J: TRBJ2-1
CDR3: CASSSLDRIDEQFF
DNA: TGTGCCAGCAGTTCCCTAGACAGGATCGATGAGCAGTTCTTC

D: NA
V: TRBV12-3/TRBV12-4
size: NA
length: 12
J: TRBJ2-2
CDR3: CASGYSGGELFF
DNA: TGTGCCAGCGGCTATTCGGGCGGGGAGCTGTTTTTT

D: NA
V: TRBV12-3/TRBV12-4
size: NA
length: 14
J: TRBJ2-7
CDR3: CASRKEGRDYEQYF
DNA: TGTGCCAGCAGGAAAGAGGGGCGGGACTACGAGCAGTACTTC

D: NA
V: TRBV12-3/TRBV12-4
size: few
length: 12
J: TRBJ2-1
CDR3: CASSDDRDEQFF
DNA: TGTGCCAGCAGCGATGATAGGGATGAGCAGTTCTTC

D: NA
V: TRBV20-1
size: few
length: 16
J: TRBJ2-6
CDR3: CSARNGRPSGANVLTF
DNA: TGCAGTGCTAGGAACGGGCGGCCCTCTGGGGCCAACGTCCTGACTTTC

D: TRBD1
V: TRBV2
size: NA
length: 13
J: TRBJ2-1
CDR3: CASGDRAYNEQFF
DNA: TGTGCCAGCGGGGACAGGGCCTACAATGAGCAGTTCTTC

D: NA
V: TRBV12-3/TRBV12-4
size: many
length: 15
J: TRBJ2-1
CDR3: CASSLGRTPRNEQFF
DNA: TGTGCCAGCAGTTTGGGTCGTACCCCCCGTAATGAGCAGTTCTTC

D: NA
V: TRBV28
size: NA
length: 13
J: TRBJ1-1
CDR3: CASRRGNGAEAFF
DNA: TGTGCCAGCCGCAGGGGTAATGGGGCAGAAGCTTTCTTT

D: NA
V: TRBV7-3
size: NA
length: 15
J: TRBJ2-1
CDR3: CASSLSGSGNNEQFF
DNA: TGTGCCAGCAGCTTATCAGGGTCTGGAAACAATGAGCAGTTCTTC

D: TRBD2
V: TRBV20-1
size: many
length: 15
J: TRBJ2-1
CDR3: CSAGTSGRAYNEQFF
DNA: TGCAGTGCAGGGACTAGCGGGAGGGCCTACAATGAGCAGTTCTTC

D: TRBD2
V: TRBV7-9
size: many
length: 15
J: TRBJ2-1
CDR3: CASTKTSGSPVEQFF
DNA: TGTGCCAGCACCAAGACTAGCGGGAGTCCCGTTGAGCAGTTCTTC

D: NA
V: TRBV7-9
size: many
length: 15
J: TRBJ2-1
CDR3: CASSPRRASYNEQFF
DNA: TGTGCCAGCAGCCCGCGCCGAGCTTCCTACAATGAGCAGTTCTTC

D: NA
V: TRBV2
size: NA
length: 13
J: TRBJ2-4
CDR3: CASSTATANIQYF
DNA: TGTGCCAGCAGTACTGCCACCGCTAACATTCAGTACTTC

D: TRBD1
V: TRBV28
size: NA
length: 16
J: TRBJ1-4
CDR3: CASSLAGGFGNEKLFF
DNA: TGTGCCAGCAGTTTAGCAGGGGGCTTCGGGAATGAAAAACTGTTTTTT